This TCR beta chain was observed in a study of T cell repertoires in cytomegalovirus infection. The wider study: It was the public TCR beta signatures that indicated both CMV infection and matching HLA type. Findings of the study overall: In two of eight donors, the top clonotype was HLA-C-restricted CMV-specific.

Of note for this clonotype: What it binds is not known.

MiXCR, applied by TCRdb to the reads, yields one record per CDR3 protein. The sample shows under 350,000 distinct CDR3 sequences, approximately 22% of them seen only once. Germline V CDR1 and CDR2: MNHEY, SVGEGT. With 8 bases clipped from V and 12 bases from J, the junction kept 11 bases outside the gene matches. The CDR3 totals 15 residues. The input for sequencing was cultured PBMCs, taken from culture after CMV antigen stimulation. The chain joins TRBV6-2 or TRBV6-3 to TRBJ2-1, with TRBD2 matching over 15 bases. The clonotype was recovered from a human donor in good health (CMV status not recorded). Some clones in this sample may be carry-over from other donors' samples. The CDR3 sequence is CASGRTSGRAIGQFF. CDR3 sequence (DNA): TGTGCCAGCGGCCGGACTAGCGGGAGGGCGATAGGGCAGTTCTTC.